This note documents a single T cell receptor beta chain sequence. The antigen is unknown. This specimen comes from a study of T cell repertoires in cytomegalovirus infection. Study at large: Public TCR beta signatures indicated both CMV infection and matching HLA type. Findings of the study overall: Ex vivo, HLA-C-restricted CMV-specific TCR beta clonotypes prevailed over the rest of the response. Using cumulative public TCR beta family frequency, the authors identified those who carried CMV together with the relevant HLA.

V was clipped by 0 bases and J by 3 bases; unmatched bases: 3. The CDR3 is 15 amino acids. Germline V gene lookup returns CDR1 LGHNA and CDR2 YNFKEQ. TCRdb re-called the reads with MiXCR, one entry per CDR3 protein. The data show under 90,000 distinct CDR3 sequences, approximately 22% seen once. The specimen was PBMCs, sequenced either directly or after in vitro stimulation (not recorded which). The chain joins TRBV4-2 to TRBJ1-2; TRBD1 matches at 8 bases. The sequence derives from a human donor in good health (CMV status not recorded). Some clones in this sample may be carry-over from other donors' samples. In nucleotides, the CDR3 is TGTGCCAGCAGCCAAGAGCAGGGGGCACACTATGGCTACACCTTC. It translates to CASSQEQGAHYGYTF.